This T cell receptor beta chain was captured by sequencing in a study of T-cell memory formation after mild COVID-19 (TCRdb year 2021). With regard to the full study: TCR sequence clusters from the two donors were largely donor specific. In two donors, T-cell clones that expanded and contracted after mild COVID-19 were tracked by sequencing TCRalpha and TCRbeta repertoires over time. Two young, previously healthy adult volunteers made up the cohort, one male and one female. The study at large found these results: Some responding clones were found in pre-infection memory, which suggests that pre-existing cross-reactive memory T cells took part in the SARS-CoV-2 response. The study included only two mild cases, and larger cohorts that include severe cases with pre-infection samples were judged to be necessary. SARS-CoV-2 specificity of the second-wave clones peaking on day 37 was not confirmed. Contracting CD4+ clones were found mainly in CM and EM memory subsets, while CD8+ clones were enriched in EMRA. Balanced CD4/CD8 phenotypes were observed for clones contracting from day 15 to 85, whereas a bias towards CD4+ was observed for a second wave of clones expanding from day 15 to 37.

Notes on this clonotype: The specificity of this receptor is unknown. No base quality values were provided; no much bigger clone lies one nucleotide off.

The CDR3 contains 16 residues, cysteine and phenylalanine counted. Only CDR3 DNA is held: 48 bases, read in frame from base 1. V lost 2 bases and J lost 3 bases; the stretch between them is 17 bases long. Per the germline V gene, SGHAT is the CDR1 and FQNNGV is the CDR2. Sequencing instrument: Illumina NovaSeq 6000. TCRalpha and TCRbeta cDNA libraries were built by 5'RACE with constant-segment primers, adding sample barcodes and unique molecular identifiers. RNA was extracted from every sample with Trizol reagent. Libraries were amplified in two PCR steps, with a second sample barcode and Illumina TruSeq adapters added in the second step. Sequencing of libraries was performed on an Illumina NovaSeq with 2 x 150 bp paired-end reads. The original methods were these. Demultiplexing of reads and collapsing into UMI-guided consensus sequences were performed with migec v1.2.7. Using mixcr v2.1.11, UMI consensuses were aligned to TRA and TRB V and J templates and then assembled into clonotypes. Clonotypes were classified as expanded or contracted when called significant by both edgeR and NoisET, with noise models trained on biological replicates. For edgeR calls, the cutoffs were a false discovery rate-adjusted p below 0.01 and a log2 fold-change threshold of 1. As an exploratory analysis of dynamics, max-normalized trajectories of the 1000 most abundant clonotypes were examined with PCA combined with hierarchical clustering. Each responding clone was given a CD4 or CD8 phenotype based on the CD4+ and CD8+ repertoires, which had been sequenced separately. Through fastp at Q25 and MiXCR, TCRdb rebuilt clones from the public reads, retaining in-frame beta chains. When rows share a CDR3 protein, they turn into one entry using the most common DNA and genes. For this entry, the V and J calls and clone size follow TCRdb and not the study's own pipeline. Here the sample has approximately 300,000 distinct CDR3 sequences; 15% to 20% occur a single time. The ten biggest clones cover over 20% of the sample.

Ficoll-Paque density gradient centrifugation was used to isolate PBMCs. Sequenced sample: PBMCs or a T cell subset sorted from them (not recorded which). The sequence links TRBV11-2 to TRBJ2-7; confidence is insufficient to name the D gene. The TCR comes from a man between 18 and 35 years old who had mild COVID-19 (a few samples of this study predate the infection). The sample titles of this study are shuffled in the database, so cell type and time point are left out; the donor was told from shared clones. The CDR3: CASSLLARPRSYEQYF. The DNA reads TGTGCCAGCAGCTTACTTGCTAGGCCAAGGAGCTACGAGCAGTACTTC.